The source of this T cell receptor beta chain is a study of blood T cell repertoires in COVID-19. Turning to the study itself: Collection of acute and convalescent COVID-19 samples took place in the United States, Italy and Spain. In each case, the material was cDNA or gDNA derived from T cells, B-cell-depleted T cells, or PBMCs.

Per the germline V gene, CDR1 is LNHDA and CDR2 is SQIVND (reference sequence). Trimming stripped 5 bases from V and 4 bases from J, with 11 bases between. This CDR3 region has 13 residues. Profiled with immunoSEQ multiplex PCR; TCRdb holds only in-frame clones, not every one. The sample includes 200,000 to 250,000 clones, roughly nine tenths of them seen just once. Specimen: peripheral blood. V and J are TRBV19 and TRBJ1-1, with D unresolved. The receptor comes from a woman between 45 and 65 years old with acute or convalescent COVID-19. The CDR3 spells CASSQSLLTEAFF. As DNA, the CDR3 is TGTGCCAGTAGTCAAAGCCTACTCACTGAAGCTTTCTTT.